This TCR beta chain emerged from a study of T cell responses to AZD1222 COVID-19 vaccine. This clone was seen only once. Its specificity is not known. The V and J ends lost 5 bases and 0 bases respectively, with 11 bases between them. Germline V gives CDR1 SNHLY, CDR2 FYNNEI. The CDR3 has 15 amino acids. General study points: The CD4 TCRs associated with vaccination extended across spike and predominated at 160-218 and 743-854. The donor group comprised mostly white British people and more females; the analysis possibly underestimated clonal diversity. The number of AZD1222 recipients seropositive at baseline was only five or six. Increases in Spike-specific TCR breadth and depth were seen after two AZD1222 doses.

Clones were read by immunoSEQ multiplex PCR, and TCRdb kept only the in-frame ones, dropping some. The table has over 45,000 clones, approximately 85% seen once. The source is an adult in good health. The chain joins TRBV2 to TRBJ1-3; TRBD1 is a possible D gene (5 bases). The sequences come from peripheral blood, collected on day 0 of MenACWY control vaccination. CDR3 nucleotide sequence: TGTGCCAGCAGTCCCCAGGGAGTCTCTGGAAACACCATATATTTT. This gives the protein CASSPQGVSGNTIYF.